Listed below are T cell receptor beta chains from one sample, sequenced in a study of human T cells and chemical hapten exposure. MiXCR, applied by TCRdb to the RACE reads, yields one record per CDR3 protein. Found here are approximately 340,000 distinct CDR3 sequences, approximately 6.9% of them singletons; the top ten hold 8.4%. Sample: whole blood, taken in connection with sensitization to the hapten diphenylcyclopropenone (DPC). These receptors all stem from a woman aged 18-35 years with alopecia areata. Some clones in this sample may be carry-over from other donors' samples. Each CDR3 is given with its conserved first and last residue.

CDR3aa,v_gene
CSASARGRSYEQYF,TRBV20-1
CASSEQPRTGVLTGELFF,TRBV2
CASSRGLVQPQHF,TRBV6-2/TRBV6-3
CASSLLWGSKDSPLHF,TRBV27
CASSYSSWTGYNQPQHF,TRBV6-2/TRBV6-3
CASSSRPATGVDTGELFF,TRBV11-2
CASSPLSGTNTEAFF,TRBV18
CASSFRGPKGYTF,TRBV12-3/TRBV12-4
CASSGGGAYNEQFF,TRBV5-4
CASSFYQGSTEAFF,TRBV7-9
CSAHILGTEAFF,TRBV20-1
CASQDRGYEQYF,TRBV12-3/TRBV12-4
CASSQEDRIAGELFF,TRBV4-1
CASSPDRGYEQFF,TRBV6-5
CASGQGLYIGELFF,TRBV6-6